This T cell receptor (beta chain) was recovered during a study of control samples from healthy donors and cancer patients. Clones were read by immunoSEQ multiplex PCR, and TCRdb kept only the in-frame ones, dropping some. The data show approximately 180,000 clones, with 85% to 95% seen just once and more than 1.1% held by the top ten. CDR1 is SGHTA and CDR2 is FQGNSA in the germline V gene. The trim removed 3 bases at V and 7 bases at J, leaving 2 bases unmatched. The CDR3 is made up of 14 amino acids. Sequencing was performed on blood. The chain links TRBV7-2 to TRBJ1-4; the match to TRBD1 covers 10 bases. The sequence derives from a woman aged 18-35 years in good health. The CDR3 loop reads CASSLDRGIEKLFF. CDR3 DNA sequence: TGTGCCAGCAGCTTGGACAGGGGGATTGAAAAACTGTTTTTT. Full variable domain (remainder filled in from reference TRBV7-2 and TRBJ1-4): GAGVSQSPSNKVTEKGKDVELRCDPISGHTALYWYRQSLGQGLEFLIYFQGNSAPDKSGLPSDRFSAERTGGSVSTLTIQRTQQEDSAVYLCASSLDRGIEKLFFGSGTQLSVL.